The source of this T cell receptor beta chain is a study of cytotoxic CD8 clonotypes in ibrutinib-treated CLL. Study context: A median approximately 12 months of treatment, range 6 to 36, preceded the collection of response samples. Notes on the study in general: Public clonotypes showed up rarely, and on treatment they shrank or held steady.

This clone occurred a few times. The antigen remains undetermined. Germline V CDR1 and CDR2: SGDLS, YYNGEE. Unmatched junction bases numbered 10, after V lost 4 bases and J lost 3 bases. The CDR3 has 17 amino acids. TCRdb's table, derived via immunoSEQ multiplex PCR, lists solely in-frame clones and lacks some. The table has tens of thousands of clones, 50% to 70% seen once. This TCR was sampled from a human donor with chronic lymphocytic leukemia. The specimen comprised PBMCs, sampled at disease progression, from a patient treated with ibrutinib. This rearrangement joins TRBV9 to TRBJ1-3, with TRBD1 matching 10 bases. DNA for the CDR3: TGTGCCAGCAGCTACGGGACAGGGGATTTGGGTGGAAACACCATATATTTT. This translates into CASSYGTGDLGGNTIYF. The full variable domain, with the rest looked up from reference TRBV9 and TRBJ1-3, is DSGVTQTPKHLITATGQRVTLRCSPRSGDLSVYWYQQSLDQGLQFLIQYYNGEERAKGNILERFSAQQFPDLHSELNLSSLELGDSALYFCASSYGTGDLGGNTIYFGEGSWLTVV.